The T cell receptor (beta chain) described here comes from a study of CD8+ T cells in alopecia areata. The overall study: After 6 to 18 months of tofacitinib, follow-up continued 6 months off drug. Study-level results: Scalp clonality decreased significantly with tofacitinib, and so did expanded CD8+ clones among the top 100.

The germline gives CDR1 MGHRA, CDR2 YSYEKL. This CDR3 has 13 residues. The V and J ends lost 2 bases and 4 bases respectively, with 9 bases between them. Treatment given: oral pan-JAK inhibitor, 5-10 mg twice daily. As regards this clone: Antigen specificity is unknown.

Following RNA extraction, reverse transcription yielded cDNA that acted as the sequencing template. Using immunoSEQ multiplex PCR, the repertoire was profiled, and TCRdb retains in-frame clones only, with some absent. There are roughly 230,000 clones in the sample; about 40% occur only once, and about 2.6% lies in the top ten. This TCR was recovered from a human donor with alopecia areata. Material: CD4+ T cells sorted from blood, obtained at roughly week 36, from a patient treated with tofacitinib. The V call is TRBV4-1, the J call TRBJ2-7; D unresolved. CDR3 sequence (DNA): TGCGCCAGCAGCCAACCCCCCATTTACGAGCAGTACTTC. It encodes CASSQPPIYEQYF.